Described below is a single TCR beta chain sequence and its context. Its matching antigen is unknown. Germline CDR1 is PRHDT and CDR2 is FYEKMQ (reference sequence). The V gene end was trimmed by 3 bases and the J gene end by 7 bases; junction bases not matched to a gene: 4. This CDR3 is 14 amino acids long. The data are from a study of cytomegalovirus exposure and HLA in healthy donors. Whole-study results and caveats: V- and J-gene trimming of TCR beta was linked (in a later analysis) to a missense DCLRE1C variant. Later, TCR association rates were found to vary by HLA locus, highest for DRB1 and lowest for HLA-C. A list of 164 TCR beta chains associated with cytomegalovirus was given.

Vbeta (60) and Jbeta (13) primers were used in the PCR. Sequenced by immunoSEQ multiplex PCR; TCRdb stores in-frame clones only, minus some. The data hold roughly 76,000 clones, with 86% observed a single time. The clonotype originates from a woman in her thirties in good health and CMV-seronegative. The sample consisted of PBMCs. The chain couples TRBV13 to TRBJ2-1; 9 bases fit TRBD2. CDR3 coding DNA: TGTGCCAGCAGCTTGGGACTAGCAAGGAATGAGCAGTTCTTC. It translates to CASSLGLARNEQFF.